The 18 T cell receptor beta chains below all came from one sample that was sequenced in a study of CD8+ T cells in alopecia areata. RNA extraction was followed by reverse transcription into cDNA, which acted as the sequencing template. TCRdb's table, derived via immunoSEQ multiplex PCR, lists solely in-frame clones and lacks some. The table has around 210,000 clones, roughly 50% seen once. Specimen: CD8+ T cells sorted from blood. These TCRs come from a human donor in good health.

The V call is TRBV5-6, the J call TRBJ1-6; D gene uncertain. Germline V gene lookup returns CDR1 SGHDT and CDR2 YYEEEE. The V end lost 4 bases, the J end lost 1 base, and 9 bases lay between the germline ends. The CDR3 extends over 15 amino acids. DNA of the CDR3: TGTGCCAGCAGCAGTGGAGATTCCTATAATTCACCCCTCCACTTT. Translating gives CASSSGDSYNSPLHF.

This chain uses TRBV27 with TRBJ2-7; TRBD1 matches at 10 bases. The germline CDR1 and CDR2 sequences are MNHEY and SMNVEV (reference sequence). Unmatched junction bases numbered 2, after V lost 3 bases and J lost 3 bases. This CDR3 contains 14 residues. The CDR3 is CASSLGQGYYEQYF. The CDR3 DNA sequence: TGTGCCAGCAGTTTGGGACAGGGGTACTACGAGCAGTACTTC.

The chain recombines TRBV6-1 with TRBJ1-2; 9 bases agree with TRBD1. The CDR3 is 17 residues long. Germline V gene lookup returns CDR1 MNHNS and CDR2 SASEGT. J gave up 5 bases and V 3 bases, and 13 bases lay outside the gene matches. The CDR3: CASSEPGQGPNGYGYTF. In DNA, the CDR3 is TGTGCCAGCAGTGAGCCGGGACAGGGACCGAATGGGTATGGCTACACCTTC.

This clone was detected a few times. The J gene is TRBJ1-1, the V gene TRBV19; a possible D gene is TRBD1 (6 bases). CDR3 size: 12 residues. With 6 bases removed from V and 4 bases from J, the gap between germline ends came to 9 bases. Germline CDR1 reads LNHDA; CDR2 reads SQIVND (reference sequence). CDR3 coding DNA: TGTGCCAGTAGACCGGGGGCCACTGAAGCTTTCTTT. Translating gives CASRPGATEAFF.

The V call is TRBV7-3, the J call TRBJ2-1, with 7 bases identical to TRBD1. This CDR3 comprises 16 residues. Germline V gene data show CDR1 as SGHTA and CDR2 as FQGTGA. The J segment lost 4 bases and the V segment lost 3 bases, leaving 9 bases of the junction unmatched. The CDR3 sequence: CASSLIPGQLYNEQFF. As DNA, the CDR3 is TGTGCCAGCAGCTTGATTCCGGGACAGCTATACAATGAGCAGTTCTTC.

This clone was picked up a small number of times. V usage is TRBV28 and J usage is TRBJ2-5; D may correspond to TRBD1 or TRBD2 (5 bases each). The length of the CDR3 is 16 residues. Trimming took off 5 bases at V and 5 bases at J, with 21 bases between the two ends. Germline V gives CDR1 MDHEN, CDR2 SYDVKM. This CDR3 is CASSTPSGPVRETQYF. The CDR3, as DNA: TGTGCCAGCAGTACTCCTTCGGGACCAGTTCGGGAGACCCAGTACTTC.

The chain is built from TRBV11-2 and TRBJ2-5, with D tentatively TRBD1 (8 bases). Germline CDR1 is SGHAT and CDR2 is FQNNGV. Between the trimmed V and J ends, which lost 2 bases and 6 bases, there was a span of 13 bases. This CDR3 contains 14 residues. The CDR3 loop reads CASSLTQGGKTQYF. The CDR3, as DNA: TGTGCCAGCAGCTTAACACAGGGGGGGAAGACCCAGTACTTC.

The chain uses TRBV4-1 and TRBJ2-2; D is ambiguous. This CDR3 has 15 amino acids. The V and J ends lost 4 bases and 1 base respectively, with 10 bases between them. Germline V gene lookup returns CDR1 MGHRA and CDR2 YSYEKL. The chain's CDR3 is CASSLSTMNTGELFF. In DNA form, the CDR3 reads TGCGCCAGCAGCCTCTCTACTATGAACACCGGGGAGCTGTTTTTT.

The chain has TRBV5-5 and TRBJ2-5; TRBD1 might be the D (5 bases). This CDR3 spans 14 amino acids. Trimming removed 4 bases from V and 1 base from J, with 11 bases in between. Germline V gene lookup returns CDR1 SGHKS and CDR2 YYEKEE (reference sequence). CDR3: CASSTIQAQETQYF. CDR3 nucleotide sequence: TGTGCCAGCAGCACCATACAGGCCCAAGAGACCCAGTACTTC.

This clone was seen a handful of times. The V gene is TRBV10-3, the J gene TRBJ2-5; D is undetermined. Trimming pared 2 bases from V and 2 bases from J, leaving 6 bases between. The CDR3 runs 13 residues. Germline loops: CDR1 ENHRY, CDR2 SYGVKD. CDR3 coding DNA: TGTGCCATCAGTGAGCTATTACAAGAGACCCAGTACTTC. It specifies CAISELLQETQYF.

This clone was observed a few times. The chain combines TRBV23-1 with TRBJ2-6; D possibly matches TRBD1 or TRBD2 (7 bases each). TRBV23-1 is treated as an ORF (open reading frame) with a function not yet certain. This CDR3 spans 17 amino acids. Trimming left V 8 bases short and J 0 bases short, with 17 bases between. CDR3 nucleotides: TGCGCCAGCCCCCTCAGGGGGGGTAGCTCTGGGGCCAACGTCCTGACTTTC. It codes for CASPLRGGSSGANVLTF.

The rearrangement joins TRBV9 to TRBJ1-1, with no clear D. The CDR3 contains 14 residues. Trimming left V 6 bases short and J 5 bases short, with 17 bases between. The germline V gene has CDR1 SGDLS and CDR2 YYNGEE. This chain's CDR3 is CASTKKRQGTEAFF. The DNA of the CDR3 is TGTGCCAGCACCAAGAAGAGACAAGGTACTGAAGCTTTCTTT.

The chain couples TRBV27 to TRBJ2-2; 11 bases fit TRBD1. Germline V gives CDR1 MNHEY, CDR2 SMNVEV (reference sequence). CDR3 length: 15 residues. J was trimmed by 5 bases and V by 6 bases; bases with no gene match: 5. The chain's CDR3 is CASSWGQGVTGELFF. CDR3 DNA sequence: TGTGCCAGCAGCTGGGGACAGGGGGTGACCGGGGAGCTGTTTTTT.

This clone was recorded only once. The genes are TRBV29-1 and TRBJ1-2; 10 bases match TRBD1. V shed 4 bases and J 8 bases; nucleotides not matched to a gene: 10. Germline V gene lookup returns CDR1 SQVTM and CDR2 ANQGSEA. This CDR3 has 14 residues. The CDR3 DNA reads TGCAGCGTTGTTAACCTACCGACAGGGGGCGGCTACACCTTC. Amino acid sequence: CSVVNLPTGGGYTF.

J is TRBJ2-2 and V is TRBV27, with 11 positions matching TRBD2. The CDR3 length is 16 residues. Germline trimming cut 5 bases from V and 0 bases from J; bases unmatched to any gene: 2. Germline CDR1 is MNHEY and CDR2 is SMNVEV (reference sequence). CDR3 DNA: TGTGCCAGCAGTCAGGGACTAGCGGCGAACACCGGGGAGCTGTTTTTT. It translates to CASSQGLAANTGELFF.

The gene calls are TRBV18 and TRBJ1-1; D is perhaps TRBD1 (5 bases). This CDR3 comprises 15 residues. Per germline, CDR1 KGHSH and CDR2 LQKENI. The V end was cut by 2 bases, the J end by 0 bases, with 10 bases between. In DNA, the CDR3 is TGTGCCAGCTCACCAGAGGCGGGGGTGAACACTGAAGCTTTCTTT. Amino acids: CASSPEAGVNTEAFF.

This chain links TRBV7-9 with TRBJ2-7; 8 nucleotides line up with TRBD1. V trimming: 5 bases; J trimming: 2 bases; junction bases outside the gene matches: 8. This CDR3 has 15 amino acids. Per the germline V gene, CDR1 is SEHNR and CDR2 is FQNEAQ (reference sequence). This CDR3 is CASSPKDREPYEQYF. The CDR3 DNA reads TGTGCCAGCAGCCCTAAGGACAGGGAACCCTACGAGCAGTACTTC.

The table lists this clone with a few counts. J is TRBJ2-3 and V is TRBV9, with D tentatively TRBD2 (7 bases). The CDR3 has 14 amino acids. Per the germline V gene, CDR1 is SGDLS and CDR2 is YYNGEE. Trimming took off 6 bases at V and 2 bases at J, with 13 bases between the two ends. The CDR3 loop is CASKPGGSTDTQYF. The CDR3 DNA is TGTGCCAGCAAGCCGGGGGGCTCCACAGATACGCAGTATTTT. Looking up the rest from reference TRBV9 and TRBJ2-3 gives the full variable domain: DSGVTQTPKHLITATGQRVTLRCSPRSGDLSVYWYQQSLDQGLQFLIQYYNGEERAKGNILERFSAQQFPDLHSELNLSSLELGDSALYFCASKPGGSTDTQYFGPGTRLTVL.